This TCR beta chain was retrieved from a study of CD8+ T cells in alopecia areata. Sequencing used cDNA as its template, made by extracting RNA and reverse transcribing it. Clones were read by immunoSEQ multiplex PCR, and TCRdb kept only the in-frame ones, dropping some. The repertoire has 45,000 to 70,000 clones, about 96% of them found once; the top ten carry roughly 26%. This CDR3 has 16 residues. Germline V lookup: CDR1 SEHNR, CDR2 FQNEAQ (reference sequence). The ends lost 6 bases at V and 0 bases at J; junction bases unmatched: 5. T lymphocytes (CD4+ and CD8+) were sorted from PBMCs. Sequenced material: CD8+ T cells sorted from blood, taken at week 0. This chain connects TRBV7-9 to TRBJ1-3, with TRBD1 matching over 10 bases. This receptor was identified in a human donor with alopecia areata. CDR3 nucleotide sequence: TGTGCCAGCAGTTCCGGGACAGGGGTCTCTGGAAACACCATATATTTT. It specifies CASSSGTGVSGNTIYF.